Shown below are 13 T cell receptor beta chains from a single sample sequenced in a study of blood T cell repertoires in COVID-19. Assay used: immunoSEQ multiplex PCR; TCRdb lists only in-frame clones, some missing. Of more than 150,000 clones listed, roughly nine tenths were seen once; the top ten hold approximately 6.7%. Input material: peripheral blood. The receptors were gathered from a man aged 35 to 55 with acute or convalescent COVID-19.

CDR3 DNA: TGTGCCAGCAGTCTACTTTTTGGACAGGGCCACCGCTCTGGGGCCAACGTCCTGACTTTC. This encodes CASSLLFGQGHRSGANVLTF. The rearrangement joins TRBV27 to TRBJ2-6; 8 nucleotides match TRBD1. CDR1 is MNHEY, CDR2 SMNVEV, per germline (reference sequence). The junction had 15 bases not matched to a gene; V was cut back by 5 bases and J by 0 bases. The CDR3 contains 20 residues.

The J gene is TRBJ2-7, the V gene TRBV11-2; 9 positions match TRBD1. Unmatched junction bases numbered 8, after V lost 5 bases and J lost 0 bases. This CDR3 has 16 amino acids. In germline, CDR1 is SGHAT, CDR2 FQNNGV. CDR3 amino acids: CASSRNRGPSSYEQYF. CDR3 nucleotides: TGTGCCAGCAGCCGTAACAGGGGGCCGAGCTCCTACGAGCAGTACTTC.

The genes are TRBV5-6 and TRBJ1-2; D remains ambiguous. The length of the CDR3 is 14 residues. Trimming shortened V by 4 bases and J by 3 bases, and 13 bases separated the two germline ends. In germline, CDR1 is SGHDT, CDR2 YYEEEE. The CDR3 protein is CASSIRTPYYGYTF. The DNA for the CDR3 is TGTGCCAGCAGCATCAGAACCCCCTACTATGGCTACACCTTC.

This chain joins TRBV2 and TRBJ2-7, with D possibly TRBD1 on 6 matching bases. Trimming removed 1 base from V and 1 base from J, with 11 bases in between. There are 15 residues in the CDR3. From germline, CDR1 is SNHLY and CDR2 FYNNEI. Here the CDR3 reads CASSEDRVGSYEQYF. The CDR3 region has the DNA TGTGCCAGCAGTGAAGACAGGGTTGGATCCTACGAGCAGTACTTC. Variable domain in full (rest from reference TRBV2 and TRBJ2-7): EPEVTQTPSHQVTQMGQEVILRCVPISNHLYFYWYRQILGQKVEFLVSFYNNEISEKSEIFDDQFSVERPDGSNFTLKIRSTKLEDSAMYFCASSEDRVGSYEQYFGPGTRLTVT.

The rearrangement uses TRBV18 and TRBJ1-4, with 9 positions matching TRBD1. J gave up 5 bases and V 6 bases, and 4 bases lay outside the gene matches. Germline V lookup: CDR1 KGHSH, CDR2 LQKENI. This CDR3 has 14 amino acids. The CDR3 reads CASSPGTGNEKLFF. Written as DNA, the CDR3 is TGTGCCAGCTCTCCCGGGACAGGGAATGAAAAACTGTTTTTT. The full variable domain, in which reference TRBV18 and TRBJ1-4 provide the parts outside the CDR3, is NAGVMQNPRHLVRRRGQEARLRCSPMKGHSHVYWYRQLPEEGLKFMVYLQKENIIDESGMPKERFSAEFPKEGPSILRIQQVVRGDSAAYFCASSPGTGNEKLFFGSGTQLSVL.

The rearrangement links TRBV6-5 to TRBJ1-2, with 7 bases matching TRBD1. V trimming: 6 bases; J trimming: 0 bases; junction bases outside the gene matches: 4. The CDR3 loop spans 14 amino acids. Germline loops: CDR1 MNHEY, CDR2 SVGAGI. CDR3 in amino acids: CASRRDRANYGYTF. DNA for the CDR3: TGTGCCAGCAGACGGGACAGAGCTAACTATGGCTACACCTTC.

The DNA of the CDR3 is TGTGCCACCCTCTCGACTGGCCCGACCGGGGAGCTGTTTTTT. This translates into CATLSTGPTGELFF. The V and J genes are TRBV10-3 and TRBJ2-2; no clear D. Germline CDR1 is ENHRY and CDR2 is SYGVKD. Trimming shortened V by 10 bases and J by 5 bases, and 17 bases separated the two germline ends. The CDR3 extends over 14 amino acids.

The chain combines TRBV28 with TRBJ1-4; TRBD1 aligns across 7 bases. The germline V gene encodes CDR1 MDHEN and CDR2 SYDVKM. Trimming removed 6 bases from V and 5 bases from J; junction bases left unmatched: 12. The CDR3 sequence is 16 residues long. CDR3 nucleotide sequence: TGTGCCAGCAGCCGCCGCGTCGCGGGACAGAATGAAAAACTGTTTTTT. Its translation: CASSRRVAGQNEKLFF.

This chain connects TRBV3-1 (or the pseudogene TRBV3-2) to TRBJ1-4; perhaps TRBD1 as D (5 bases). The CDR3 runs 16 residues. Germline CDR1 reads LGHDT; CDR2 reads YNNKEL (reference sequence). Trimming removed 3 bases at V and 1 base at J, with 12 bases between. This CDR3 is CASSHAGLGTNEKLFF. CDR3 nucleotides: TGTGCCAGCAGCCATGCAGGGCTCGGAACTAATGAAAAACTGTTTTTT.

The CDR3 here is CAWSADSVQGQHF. The CDR3, as DNA: TGTGCCTGGAGTGCTGACAGTGTTCAGGGCCAGCATTTT. The chain has TRBV30 and TRBJ1-5; D may be TRBD1 (5 bases). Germline V gives CDR1 GTSNPN, CDR2 SVGIG (reference sequence). This CDR3 is 13 amino acids long. Deletions cut 1 base from V and 12 bases from J, with 16 bases between. The variable domain in full, with the rest retrieved from reference TRBV30 and TRBJ1-5, is SQTIHQWPATLVQPVGSPLSLECTVEGTSNPNLYWYRQAAGRGLQLLFYSVGIGQISSEVPQNLSASRPQDRQFILSSKKLLLSDSGFYLCAWSADSVQGQHFGDGTRLSIL.

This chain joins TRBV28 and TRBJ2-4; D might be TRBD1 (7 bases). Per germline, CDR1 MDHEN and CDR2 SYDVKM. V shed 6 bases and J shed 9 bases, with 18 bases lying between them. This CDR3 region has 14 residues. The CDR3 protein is CASRGQSGGGIQYF. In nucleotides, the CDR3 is TGTGCCAGCAGGGGACAGTCCGGGGGTGGCATTCAGTACTTC.

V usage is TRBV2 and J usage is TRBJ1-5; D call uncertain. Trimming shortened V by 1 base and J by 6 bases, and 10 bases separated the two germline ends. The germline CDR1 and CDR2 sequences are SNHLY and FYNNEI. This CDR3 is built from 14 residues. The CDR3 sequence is CASSEGGSGQPQHF. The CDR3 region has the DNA TGTGCCAGCAGTGAAGGCGGGAGCGGTCAGCCCCAGCATTTT.

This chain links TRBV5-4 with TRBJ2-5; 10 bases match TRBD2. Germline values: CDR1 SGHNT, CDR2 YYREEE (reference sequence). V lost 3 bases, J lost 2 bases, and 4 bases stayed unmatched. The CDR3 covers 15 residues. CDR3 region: CASSWALAGQETQYF. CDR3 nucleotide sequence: TGTGCCAGCAGCTGGGCACTAGCGGGGCAAGAGACCCAGTACTTC.